The rows below give T cell receptor beta chains drawn from one sample of a study of blood T cell repertoires in COVID-19. Assay used: immunoSEQ multiplex PCR; TCRdb lists only in-frame clones, some missing. The table shows roughly 120,000 clones, with around 83% occurring only once. The sample taken for sequencing was peripheral blood. The receptors come from a man aged 40-49 years with acute or convalescent COVID-19. Each CDR3 is given with its conserved first and last residue. The D gene is left open where the match is weak. Size is omitted from some rows. Given values are once, few, many or a class for expanded clones.

TRBJ2-1	NA	TRBV19	NA	CASKTRGANNEQFF	TGTGCCAGTAAGACCCGGGGGGCAAACAATGAGCAGTTCTTC
TRBJ2-5	NA	TRBV29-1	NA	CSVEDGWRGETQYF	TGCAGCGTTGAAGACGGTTGGAGGGGAGAGACCCAGTACTTC
TRBJ2-1	NA	TRBV7-9	TRBD1	CASSLGQGGYNEQFF	TGTGCCAGCAGCTTAGGACAGGGCGGGTACAATGAGCAGTTCTTC
TRBJ1-5	NA	TRBV15	TRBD1	CATSTPRTGDSQPQHF	TGTGCCACCAGTACTCCCCGGACAGGGGATAGTCAGCCCCAGCATTTT
TRBJ2-2	NA	TRBV27	NA	CASSDRTNTGELFF	TGTGCCAGCAGTGACAGGACGAACACCGGGGAGCTGTTTTTT
TRBJ2-7	many	TRBV29-1	TRBD1	CSARGQVDEQYF	TGCAGCGCTCGAGGACAGGTCGACGAGCAGTACTTC
TRBJ2-2	once	TRBV7-9	TRBD1	CASSLGGWGQGALSGELFF	TGTGCCAGCAGCTTAGGCGGTTGGGGACAGGGGGCTCTGTCCGGGGAGCTGTTTTTT
TRBJ1-2	NA	TRBV27	TRBD1	CASSLFSDRPYGYTF	TGTGCCAGCAGTTTATTTTCGGACAGGCCCTATGGCTACACCTTC
TRBJ1-1	NA	TRBV12-5	TRBD1	CASGWGQWNTEAFF	TGTGCTAGTGGTTGGGGACAGTGGAACACTGAAGCTTTCTTT
TRBJ1-2	NA	TRBV9	NA	CASSVNQGIYGYTF	TGTGCCAGCAGCGTAAATCAGGGGATTTATGGCTACACCTTC
TRBJ2-3	once	TRBV18	TRBD2	CASSPPGGGAADTQYF	TGTGCCAGCTCACCGCCTGGCGGGGGGGCCGCAGATACGCAGTATTTT
TRBJ2-3	few	TRBV7-3	TRBD2	CASSSGLAGASDTQYF	TGTGCCAGCAGCTCAGGACTAGCGGGGGCCTCAGATACGCAGTATTTT
TRBJ2-7	NA	TRBV10-3	NA	CAISRSHEQYF	TGTGCCATCAGCCGTAGCCACGAGCAGTACTTC
TRBJ2-1	NA	TRBV5-4	TRBD2	CASSLKSGGGNEQFF	TGTGCCAGCAGCTTGAAGAGCGGGGGGGGCAATGAGCAGTTCTTC
TRBJ1-1	NA	TRBV12-5	NA	CAVARAENTEAFF	TGTGCTGTCGCGAGGGCTGAGAACACTGAAGCTTTCTTT
TRBJ1-1	NA	TRBV30	NA	CAWSVQAHTEAFF	TGTGCCTGGAGTGTGCAGGCTCACACTGAAGCTTTCTTT
TRBJ1-6	NA	TRBV30	NA	CAWSVAGATYNSPLHF	TGTGCCTGGAGTGTAGCAGGGGCAACCTATAATTCACCCCTCCACTTT
TRBJ2-7	NA	TRBV11-2	NA	CASSLGGGGSYEQYF	TGTGCCAGCAGCTTAGGGGGAGGTGGGTCCTACGAGCAGTACTTC
TRBJ2-7	NA	TRBV5-4	NA	CASSPQGGRSYEQYF	TGTGCCAGCAGCCCGCAGGGGGGTCGCTCCTACGAGCAGTACTTC
TRBJ2-5	NA	TRBV3-1/TRBV3-2	NA	CASSQNSETQYF	TGTGCCAGCAGCCAAAATTCGGAGACCCAGTACTTC
TRBJ2-5	NA	TRBV9	NA	CASSVAPVASEGTQYF	TGTGCCAGCAGCGTAGCGCCAGTGGCATCTGAGGGGACCCAGTACTTC
TRBJ2-7	few	TRBV30	NA	CAWSPTETISYEQYF	TGTGCCTGGAGTCCGACAGAAACAATCAGCTACGAGCAGTACTTC
TRBJ2-7	NA	TRBV29-1	TRBD1	CSVREGQGAVLSF	TGCAGCGTTAGAGAGGGACAGGGGGCTGTTTTATCCTTC
TRBJ1-3	NA	TRBV4-3	NA	CASSQGVGAGGNTIYF	TGCGCCAGCAGCCAAGGAGTGGGGGCTGGGGGAAACACCATATATTTT
TRBJ2-1	NA	TRBV4-2	TRBD1	CASSPTGTGADNEQFF	TGTGCCAGCAGCCCGACCGGGACAGGGGCGGACAATGAGCAGTTCTTC
TRBJ1-1	NA	TRBV7-9	TRBD1	CASSPRQGMNTEAFF	TGTGCCAGCAGCCCCCGACAGGGTATGAACACTGAAGCTTTCTTT
TRBJ1-6	NA	TRBV4-1	NA	CASSQVETGWGSPLHF	TGCGCCAGCAGCCAAGTCGAAACAGGGTGGGGTTCACCCCTCCACTTT
TRBJ1-2	few	TRBV5-1	NA	CASSRQTAEYGYTF	TGCGCCAGCAGTAGACAGACCGCGGAGTATGGCTACACCTTC
TRBJ1-2	NA	TRBV6-2/TRBV6-3	TRBD1	CASSPRRTGLGRGYTF	TGTGCCAGCAGCCCTAGAAGGACAGGGTTGGGTCGTGGCTACACCTTC
TRBJ2-3	NA	TRBV10-1	TRBD1	CASSRTGDPDTQYF	TGCGCCAGCAGTCGGACAGGGGACCCAGATACGCAGTATTTT
TRBJ2-7	NA	TRBV2	NA	CASSAAGVEQYF	TGTGCCAGCAGTGCGGCAGGTGTCGAGCAGTACTTC
TRBJ2-2	few	TRBV3-1/TRBV3-2	NA	CASSHQGYNAGELFF	TGTGCCAGCAGCCATCAGGGGTATAACGCCGGGGAGCTGTTTTTT
TRBJ2-7	NA	TRBV3-1/TRBV3-2	NA	CASSLRVSYEQYF	TGTGCCAGCAGCCTCAGGGTTTCCTACGAGCAGTACTTC
TRBJ2-7	NA	TRBV11-2	TRBD1	CASSVGQGYEQYF	TGTGCCAGCAGCGTTGGACAGGGCTACGAGCAGTACTTC
TRBJ1-1	few	TRBV3-1/TRBV3-2	TRBD1	CASTRQGGNTEAFF	TGTGCCAGCACCAGACAGGGCGGGAACACTGAAGCTTTCTTT
TRBJ2-1	NA	TRBV24-1	TRBD1	CATSDPRDRDNEQFF	TGTGCCACCAGTGATCCGAGGGACAGGGACAATGAGCAGTTCTTC
TRBJ1-3	few	TRBV7-2	TRBD1	CASSPQPGTVSGNTIYF	TGTGCCAGCAGCCCCCAACCCGGGACAGTCTCTGGAAACACCATATATTTT
TRBJ2-3	NA	TRBV5-1	NA	CASSPEYTGFDTQYF	TGCGCCAGCAGCCCGGAATACACAGGTTTCGATACGCAGTATTTT
TRBJ2-1	NA	TRBV7-2	TRBD2	CASSLVGQRGGLTNEQFF	TGTGCCAGCAGCTTAGTGGGCCAGCGGGGGGGCCTCACCAATGAGCAGTTCTTC
TRBJ2-2	NA	TRBV30	NA	CAWSQRGGHTGELFF	TGTGCCTGGAGTCAAAGGGGGGGGCACACCGGGGAGCTGTTTTTT